This T cell receptor beta chain is drawn from a study of OX40 agonist ivuxolimab in advanced cancers. General study points: Averaging showed that CD8+ T cells had more expanded clones than CD4+ did.

The CDR3 length is 13 residues. Clones were sequenced by immunoSEQ multiplex PCR, and TCRdb holds only the in-frame ones, with some missing. The repertoire includes roughly 100,000 clones, around 91% of them detected once, and about 0.87% sits in the top ten. A word on this clone: Its antigen is still unknown.

This clonotype originated in an adult with an advanced solid tumor such as melanoma, head and neck, liver or kidney cancer. Sequencing was performed on CD4+ or CD8+ T cells sorted from blood, taken in a trial of the OX40 agonist ivuxolimab. This sequence joins TRBV21-1 and TRBJ2-7. TRBV21-1 is a documented pseudogene. The CDR3, as DNA: TGTGCCAGCAGCAGAATCCAGAGCTACGAGCAGTACTTC. Residues: CASSRIQSYEQYF.